The subject of this entry is one T cell receptor (beta chain). No antigen is known for it. V gave up 7 bases and J gave up 4 bases, with 25 bases separating them. Germline CDR1 and CDR2: SNHLY and FYNNEI. The CDR3 sequence is 17 residues long. This sample stems from a study of cytomegalovirus exposure and HLA in healthy donors. At the level of the study: A prior analysis found 95 million to 140 million unique TCR beta sequences from 170 million or so T cells. Study observations and caveats: Later findings reportedly placed an Asian-associated ancestry cluster below the approximately 670-donor mean for N-insertions. One cluster of highly shared sequence variants probably arose as a sequencing artifact.

The PCR made use of 60 Vbeta and 13 Jbeta primers. Here immunoSEQ multiplex PCR was the method, and the copy in TCRdb shows in-frame clones only, minus some. This table has about 130,000 clones, approximately 81% appearing once. The sample was PBMCs. V is TRBV2 and J is TRBJ1-2; D gene unclear. The receptor's source is a man aged 18-30 years in good health and CMV-seronegative. In DNA, the CDR3 is TGTGCCAGCACTCTCGCTACGTTGAGGGAGGGCTCCTATGGCTACACCTTC. This sequence encodes CASTLATLREGSYGYTF.